Below are 23 T cell receptor beta chains sequenced from a single sample in a study of OX40 agonist ivuxolimab in advanced cancers. The library was produced with the immunoSEQ multiplex PCR assay. TCRdb's version of the immuneACCESS table is confined to in-frame rearrangements and falls short of the full clone set. An unresolved V gene accounts for under half of the shortfall where checked; the remainder is of unknown origin. This sample holds about 28,000 clones; roughly 86% were observed only once. About 25% of the sample is in the top ten clones. The material was CD4+ or CD8+ T cells sorted from blood, obtained in a trial of the OX40 agonist ivuxolimab. Source of these receptors: an adult with an advanced solid tumor such as melanoma, head and neck, liver or kidney cancer.

This clone was detected once. The chain couples TRBV7-9 to TRBJ2-1; tentative D call: TRBD2 (5 bases). The CDR3 runs to 13 residues. Germline V gives CDR1 SEHNR, CDR2 FQNEAQ (reference sequence). Trimming took off 1 base at V and 5 bases at J, with 6 bases between the two ends. CDR3 loop: CASSLVLDNEQFF. The CDR3, as DNA: TGTGCCAGCAGCTTAGTACTAGACAATGAGCAGTTCTTC.

J is TRBJ1-2 and V is TRBV9, with 9 bases lining up with TRBD1. The CDR3 is made up of 15 amino acids. Looked up from germline, CDR1 is SGDLS and CDR2 is YYNGEE. The junction had 8 bases not matched to a gene; V was cut back by 3 bases and J by 5 bases. In DNA, the CDR3 is TGTGCCAGCAGCGCCCGGGACAGGGCGCGGTATGGCTACACCTTC. As protein: CASSARDRARYGYTF.

The CDR3: CASSIFRTGGPNEQFF. DNA for the CDR3: TGTGCCAGTAGTATCTTCCGGACAGGGGGTCCTAATGAGCAGTTCTTC. The rearrangement joins TRBV19 to TRBJ2-1; 10 bases line up with TRBD1. CDR1 and CDR2 from the germline V gene are LNHDA and SQIVND (reference sequence). With V trimmed by 3 bases and J by 7 bases, 9 bases remained unmatched. This CDR3 is 16 amino acids long.

This rearrangement joins TRBV5-1 to TRBJ2-7; TRBD1 matches 10 bases. The CDR3 runs 13 residues. With V trimmed by 8 bases and J by 6 bases, 8 bases remained unmatched. CDR1 is SGHRS, CDR2 YFSETQ, per germline. CDR3: CASGTGAGREQYF. The CDR3 bases are TGCGCCAGTGGGACAGGGGCTGGTCGCGAGCAGTACTTC. The whole variable domain, filled in from reference TRBV5-1 and TRBJ2-7, reads KAGVTQTPRYLIKTRGQQVTLSCSPISGHRSVSWYQQTPGQGLQFLFEYFSETQRNKGNFPGRFSGRQFSNSRSEMNVSTLELGDSALYLCASGTGAGREQYFGPGTRLTVT.

The genes are TRBV6-5 and TRBJ2-1, with 8 bases matching TRBD2. The J segment lost 7 bases and the V segment lost 5 bases, leaving 4 bases of the junction unmatched. CDR3 length equals 13 residues. Germline CDR1 reads MNHEY; CDR2 reads SVGAGI. The CDR3 nucleotides are TGTGCCAGCAGTCTTAGCGGGACTAATGAGCAGTTCTTC. Translated: CASSLSGTNEQFF.

The chain carries TRBV18 and TRBJ2-3, with TRBD2 matching 8 bases. V was clipped by 2 bases and J by 6 bases; unmatched bases: 10. Germline V gene data show CDR1 as KGHSH and CDR2 as LQKENI. The CDR3 is 16 residues long. The CDR3 loop reads CASSPESAGVGDTQYF. The CDR3 region has the DNA TGTGCCAGCTCACCAGAGTCAGCGGGAGTGGGGGATACGCAGTATTTT.

V usage is TRBV6-1 and J usage is TRBJ1-2, with D possibly TRBD1 on 6 matching bases. The V end was cut by 5 bases, the J end by 5 bases, with 12 bases between. Germline values: CDR1 MNHNS, CDR2 SASEGT. CDR3 size: 13 residues. CDR3 bases: TGTGCCAGCAGTCAGACAGGTTTTTATGGCTACACCTTC. Amino acid sequence: CASSQTGFYGYTF.

This rearrangement joins TRBV1 to TRBJ2-3; TRBD2, the table's D call, lacks a check against the DNA. TRBV1 is a known pseudogene. The CDR3 is 16 amino acids. The CDR3 coding sequence is TGCACCAGCAGCCCCGGGGAGGGAGGCGGCACAGATACGCAGTATTTT. It codes for CTSSPGEGGGTDTQYF.

This clone is medium-sized (0.01 to 0.1%) by share. CDR3 protein: CASSEGDYRNQQYF. The CDR3 DNA is TGTGCCAGCAGTGAAGGGGACTACCGGAACCAGCAGTACTTC. This rearrangement joins TRBV6-1 to TRBJ2-7; 7 nucleotides align to TRBD2. Germline CDR1 MNHNS, CDR2 SASEGT. The CDR3 runs 14 residues. Trimming cost V 1 base and J 8 bases; bases outside gene matches: 8.

The chain couples TRBV4-1 to TRBJ2-1, with D unclear. Germline V gives CDR1 MGHRA, CDR2 YSYEKL. The CDR3 runs to 13 residues. The V and J ends lost 0 bases and 4 bases respectively, with 4 bases between them. CDR3 sequence reads: CASSQDSYNEQFF. The CDR3 region has the DNA TGCGCCAGCAGCCAAGATTCGTACAATGAGCAGTTCTTC.

This clone has only a few counts. The chain uses TRBV6-1 and TRBJ2-1; D call uncertain. V gave up 2 bases and J gave up 9 bases, with 8 bases separating them. CDR1 is MNHNS and CDR2 is SASEGT in the germline V gene. The CDR3 consists of 12 residues. In DNA form, the CDR3 reads TGTGCCAGCAGTGAAATCCAGGTTGAGCAGTTCTTC. This codes for CASSEIQVEQFF.

The CDR3 loop is CASSGGTSGRNEQFF. For the CDR3, the DNA is TGTGCCAGCAGTGGTGGGACTAGCGGGAGAAATGAGCAGTTCTTC. This chain connects TRBV2 to TRBJ2-1; 14 positions agree with TRBD2. Germline assignment: CDR1 SNHLY and CDR2 FYNNEI. With V trimmed by 4 bases and J by 7 bases, 3 bases remained unmatched. This CDR3 is built from 15 residues.

In its sample, this clone was seen a few times. J is TRBJ2-7 and V is TRBV10-3, with 7 nucleotides matching TRBD2. The trim removed 3 bases at V and 6 bases at J, leaving 8 bases unmatched. This CDR3 spans 14 amino acids. Per germline, CDR1 ENHRY and CDR2 SYGVKD. Here the CDR3 DNA reads TGTGCCATCAGTGACGGCGGGGGATCGTTCGAGCAGTACTTC. Translated: CAISDGGGSFEQYF.

As regards this clone: Mismatch with germline at one junction end may stem from a read error. This rearrangement joins TRBV9 to TRBJ2-1; possibly TRBD1 for D (6 bases). CDR1 and CDR2 from the germline V gene are SGDLS and YYNGEE. The CDR3 has 15 amino acids. The CDR3 sequence: CASSPAGGGYNGQFF. The CDR3 coding sequence is TGTGCCAGCAGCCCCGCTGGGGGCGGTTACAATGGGCAGTTCTTC.

The rearrangement links TRBV5-1 to TRBJ2-7; 8 bases map to TRBD2. Germline V gene sequence: CDR1 SGHRS, CDR2 YFSETQ. V lost 3 bases and J lost 0; bases outside the gene matches: 5. This CDR3 comprises 15 residues. CDR3 DNA sequence: TGCGCCAGCAGCTGGGCGGGAGGTAGCTCCTACGAGCAGTACTTC. Residues: CASSWAGGSSYEQYF.

This rearrangement joins TRBV7-9 to TRBJ2-5; possible D gene TRBD2, 6 bases. This CDR3 is 12 amino acids long. Germline CDR1 is SEHNR and CDR2 is FQNEAQ (reference sequence). With 5 bases removed from V and 9 bases from J, the gap between germline ends came to 13 bases. The CDR3 loop is CASSEPGLAQYF. The CDR3 nucleotides read TGTGCCAGCAGCGAACCGGGACTGGCCCAGTACTTC.

The V call is TRBV9, the J call TRBJ2-1, with D unresolved. Germline CDR1 SGDLS, CDR2 YYNGEE. CDR3 length: 17 amino acids. V shed 0 bases and J shed 0 bases, with 13 bases lying between them. This CDR3 is CASSVVGGLSSYNEQFF. The CDR3 coding sequence is TGTGCCAGCAGCGTAGTCGGTGGGCTCAGCTCCTACAATGAGCAGTTCTTC.

The rearrangement links TRBV6-5 to TRBJ2-7; D unclear. Germline V CDR1 and CDR2: MNHEY, SVGAGI. The CDR3 contains 9 residues. V was clipped by 2 bases and J by 7 bases, with 0 bases between them. CDR3 region: CASSYEQYF. Written as DNA, the CDR3 is TGTGCCAGCAGTTACGAGCAGTACTTC.

This clone was observed many times. The gene calls are TRBV25-1 and TRBJ2-7; the match to TRBD2 covers 7 bases. The V and J ends lost 4 bases and 4 bases, in that order; junction bases with no gene match: 4. The germline V gene encodes CDR1 MGHDK and CDR2 SYGVNS. The CDR3 spans 13 residues. The CDR3 loop is CASSGAGIYEQYF. CDR3 bases: TGTGCCAGCAGTGGAGCGGGAATTTACGAGCAGTACTTC.

Details on this clone: The same CDR3 arises from other DNA sequences in this sample as well. The chain carries TRBV7-8 and TRBJ2-7, with a weak D call TRBD2 (5 bases). The CDR3 has 13 amino acids. The V and J ends lost 2 bases and 6 bases respectively, with 11 bases between them. Germline V lookup: CDR1 SGHVS, CDR2 FQNEAQ. The CDR3 here is CASSLTDRGEQYF. The CDR3, as DNA: TGTGCCAGCAGCTTAACGGACCGGGGCGAGCAGTACTTC.

The chain uses TRBV15 and TRBJ2-1; D is unresolved. Trimming took 0 bases from V and 4 from J, leaving 16 bases between them. The CDR3 totals 17 residues. CDR1 is LNHNV and CDR2 is YYDKDF in the germline V gene (reference sequence). This CDR3 reads CATSRDGMSSSYNEQFF. The CDR3 DNA is TGTGCCACCAGCAGAGATGGCATGAGCTCCTCTTACAATGAGCAGTTCTTC.

The chain uses TRBV7-8 and TRBJ2-7; 8 positions agree with TRBD2. V shed 4 bases, J shed 5 bases, and the junction held 7 bases outside the gene matches. From germline, CDR1 is SGHVS and CDR2 FQNEAQ. The CDR3 runs 14 residues. CDR3 coding DNA: TGTGCCAGCAGCTCGGGGGGGCGTTTCGACGAGCAGTACTTC. This sequence encodes CASSSGGRFDEQYF.

The rearrangement links TRBV19 to TRBJ2-4; D gene ambiguous. CDR3 length equals 14 residues. The V gene's germline CDR1 is LNHDA and CDR2 SQIVND (reference sequence). Deletions cut 1 base from V and 7 bases from J, with 11 bases between. CDR3 sequence: CASSIGPPPNIQYF. DNA of the CDR3: TGTGCCAGTAGTATAGGCCCTCCTCCGAACATTCAGTACTTC.